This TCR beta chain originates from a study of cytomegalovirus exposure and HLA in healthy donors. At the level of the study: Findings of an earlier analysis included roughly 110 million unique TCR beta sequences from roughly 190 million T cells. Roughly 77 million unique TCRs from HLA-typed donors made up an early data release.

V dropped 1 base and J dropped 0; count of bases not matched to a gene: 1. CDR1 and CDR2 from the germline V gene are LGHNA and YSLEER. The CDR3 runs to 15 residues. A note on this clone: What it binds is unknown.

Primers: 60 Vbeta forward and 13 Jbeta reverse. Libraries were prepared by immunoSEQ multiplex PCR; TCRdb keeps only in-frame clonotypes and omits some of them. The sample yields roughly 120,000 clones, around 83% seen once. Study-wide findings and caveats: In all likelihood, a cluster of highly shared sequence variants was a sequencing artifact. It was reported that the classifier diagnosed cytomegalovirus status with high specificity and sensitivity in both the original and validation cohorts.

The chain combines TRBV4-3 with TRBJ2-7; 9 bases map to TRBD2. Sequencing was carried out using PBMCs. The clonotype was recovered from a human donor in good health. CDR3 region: CASSQGLAASYEQYF. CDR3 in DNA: TGCGCCAGCAGCCAAGGACTAGCGGCCTCCTACGAGCAGTACTTC.